The sequence of this TCR beta chain was determined in a study of CD8+CD57+ T cells in acquired aplastic anemia. Study-wide context: Yields of DNA that came from sorted CD4+ and CD8+ cells averaged roughly 3 ug.

This clonotype was counted at least ten times. Investigators profiled TCR beta VDJ and CDR3 from genomic DNA template. TCRdb re-analysed the reads in MiXCR, keeping a single row per CDR3 protein. The table lists more than 150,000 distinct CDR3 sequences, approximately 49% of them singletons. The germline CDR1 and CDR2 sequences are SGHNT and YENEEA. The CDR3 is 17 amino acids. Germline trimming cut 4 bases from V and 2 bases from J; bases unmatched to any gene: 10. The source material was sorted CD4+, CD8+, or CD8+CD57+ T cells (not recorded which) from PBMCs. This receptor was identified in a human donor in good health. V usage is TRBV11-3 and J usage is TRBJ2-3; TRBD2 matches 9 bases. The CDR3 region is CASSYSMVAGDTDTQYF. For the CDR3, the DNA is TGTGCCAGCAGCTACTCGATGGTAGCGGGGGACACAGATACGCAGTATTTT. Combining the CDR3 with reference TRBV11-3 and TRBJ2-3 gives the whole variable domain EAGVVQSPRYKIIEKKQPVAFWCNPISGHNTLYWYLQNLGQGPELLIRYENEEAVDDSQLPKDRFSAERLKGVDSTLKIQPAELGDSAVYLCASSYSMVAGDTDTQYFGPGTRLTVL.